These 20 T cell receptor beta chains were sequenced from one sample in a study of metastatic and nonmetastatic thyroid tumors. TCRdb used MiXCR to call clones anew from the PCR reads. The profile shows about 20,000 clones, about a quarter of them singletons. Thyroid surgery was preceded by no treatment in any patient. Sequencing input: blood. The source is a female donor with papillary thyroid cancer or a benign thyroid nodule (not recorded which). Some clones in this sample may be carry-over from other donors' samples.

This clone came up many times. V usage is TRBV5-4 and J usage is TRBJ1-1; TRBD1 might be the D (5 bases). The V and J ends lost 0 bases and 4 bases respectively, with 10 bases between them. The germline gives CDR1 SGHNT, CDR2 YYREEE (reference sequence). The CDR3 is 14 residues long. The chain's CDR3 is CASSLGWGGTEAFF. Here the CDR3 DNA reads TGTGCCAGCAGCTTGGGATGGGGCGGCACTGAAGCTTTCTTT.

The chain links TRBV6-5 to TRBJ1-1, with 9 bases that match TRBD1. The CDR3 has 15 residues. Germline lookup yields CDR1 MNHEY and CDR2 SVGAGI. V lost 2 bases and J lost 5; bases outside the gene matches: 6. As DNA, the CDR3 is TGTGCCAGCAGTTACAGGCGGACAGGGGTTACTGAAGCTTTCTTT. Amino acid sequence: CASSYRRTGVTEAFF.

This clone has a handful of counts. One end of the junction fails to match germline, which may point to a read error. The chain joins TRBV19 to TRBJ2-1, with D possibly matching TRBD2 (5 bases). Germline V gives CDR1 LNHDA, CDR2 SQIVND (reference sequence). CDR3 length equals 14 residues. The DNA for the CDR3 is TGTGTCAGTAGTATCGGGAAACCCAGCAATGAGCAGTTCTTC. This encodes CVSSIGKPSNEQFF.

A few counts support this clone. V gene TRBV6-1 combines with J gene TRBJ2-2, with D unresolved. Looked up from germline, CDR1 is MNHNS and CDR2 is SASEGT. The V end was cut by 8 bases, the J end by 7 bases, with 11 bases between. The CDR3 totals 12 residues. Written as DNA, the CDR3 is TGTGCCAGCCGTGTGGCGAGCGGGGAGCTGTTTTTT. This encodes CASRVASGELFF.

The sample holds a few counts of this clone. Within the sample, other DNA sequences also encode this same CDR3. The chain has TRBV12-3 or TRBV12-4 and TRBJ1-3; D gene ambiguous. The CDR3 extends over 12 amino acids. The CDR3 sequence: CAIGSVRGTIYF. CDR3 bases: TGTGCAATCGGGAGCGTTCGGGGAACCATATATTTT.

Concerning this clone itself: This CDR3 is also generated by other DNA sequences in the sample. The chain uses TRBV5-1 and TRBJ1-1, with 8 bases aligning to TRBD1. J gave up 6 bases and V 5 bases, and 6 bases lay outside the gene matches. Germline V gene data show CDR1 as SGHRS and CDR2 as YFSETQ. CDR3 length equals 13 residues. The CDR3 sequence: CASSSPGGSEAFF. As DNA, the CDR3 is TGCGCCAGCAGTTCCCCAGGGGGCTCTGAAGCTTTCTTT.

This clone was seen a single time. A read error is likely, as this CDR3 ends without the conserved phenylalanine or tryptophan. This chain links TRBV11-3 with TRBJ2-2, with D possibly matching TRBD2 (6 bases). The CDR3 has 14 residues. Per the germline V gene, CDR1 is SGHNT and CDR2 is YENEEA. This CDR3 reads CAISFARETGELFI. In nucleotides, the CDR3 is TGTGCCATCAGCTTCGCTCGGGAGACCGGGGAGCTGTTTATT.

V is TRBV11-3 and J is TRBJ2-7, with TRBD1 matching over 7 bases. Trimming at V came to 6 bases and at J to 6 bases, leaving 8 bases not matched to a gene. Germline assignment: CDR1 SGHNT and CDR2 YENEEA. The CDR3 is 13 residues long. CDR3 bases: TGTGCCAGCAGGTCCGGGACAGCTTCCGAGCAGTACTTC. Protein: CASRSGTASEQYF.

Relative to its sample, this clone is large. This chain joins TRBV6-1 and TRBJ1-5; perhaps TRBD1 as D (6 bases). CDR3 length: 16 amino acids. Germline V gives CDR1 MNHNS, CDR2 SASEGT. Trimming shortened V by 2 bases and J by 2 bases, and 13 bases separated the two germline ends. CDR3 nucleotide sequence: TGTGCCAGCAGTGAAATGGAGGGGGGAGGCAATCAGCCCCAGCATTTT. Translated: CASSEMEGGGNQPQHF.

This clone was recorded a few times. The chain uses TRBV6-1 and TRBJ2-1, with D possibly called TRBD1 or TRBD2 (7 bases each). The length of the CDR3 is 13 residues. The germline V gene has CDR1 MNHNS and CDR2 SASEGT. V was shortened by 11 bases and J by 6 bases, with 17 bases between the two germline ends. The DNA for the CDR3 is TGTGCCGCCGGGGGGACAGAGGGCAATGAGCAGTTCTTC. It is translated as CAAGGTEGNEQFF.

The table lists this clone with many counts. J is TRBJ2-2 and V is TRBV4-2; D unresolved. The CDR3 consists of 15 residues. V was trimmed by 2 bases and J by 5 bases, leaving 12 bases between them. Germline lookup yields CDR1 LGHNA and CDR2 YNFKEQ. This CDR3 reads CASSQRLGPTGELFF. CDR3 in DNA: TGTGCCAGCAGCCAAAGGCTCGGGCCAACCGGGGAGCTGTTTTTT.

The genes are TRBV5-1 and TRBJ2-3; D might be TRBD1 (5 bases). In germline, CDR1 is SGHRS, CDR2 YFSETQ. Trimming removed 1 base at V and 3 bases at J, with 18 bases between. This CDR3 has 17 amino acids. The DNA for the CDR3 is TGCGCCAGCAGCTTGCGAAGGGGCCAGAGTTCGACAGATACGCAGTATTTT. This gives the protein CASSLRRGQSSTDTQYF.

In this sample, this clone turned up a few times. In DNA form, the CDR3 reads TGTGCCAGCAGACTAAGGGGGAATGAGCAGTTCTTC. Translating gives CASRLRGNEQFF. The chain combines TRBV6-1 with TRBJ2-1; D possibly corresponds to TRBD1 (6 bases). There are 12 residues in the CDR3. Germline CDR1 MNHNS, CDR2 SASEGT. Trimming shortened V by 6 bases and J by 7 bases, and 10 bases separated the two germline ends.

This clone was detected many times. Here the CDR3 reads CSVEIGPYEQYF. The CDR3 coding sequence is TGCAGCGTTGAGATCGGGCCCTACGAGCAGTACTTC. The chain links TRBV29-1 to TRBJ2-7; D not certain. V lost 3 bases and J lost 2, with 8 bases in between. The CDR3 loop spans 12 amino acids. Per the germline V gene, CDR1 is SQVTM and CDR2 is ANQGSEA.

In this sample, this clone is medium-sized. This chain uses TRBV19 with TRBJ2-7; TRBD1 might be the D (6 bases). V lost 3 bases to trimming and J lost 5 bases, with 14 bases between them. Germline loops: CDR1 LNHDA, CDR2 SQIVND (reference sequence). The CDR3 extends over 14 amino acids. The CDR3 nucleotides read TGTGCCAGTAGTATGTCACAGGGTCCCAACGAGCAGTACTTC. Protein sequence: CASSMSQGPNEQYF.

The rearrangement joins TRBV18 to TRBJ2-7; D ambiguous. Germline V gives CDR1 KGHSH, CDR2 LQKENI. This CDR3 is built from 14 residues. Trimming took off 0 bases at V and 4 bases at J, with 10 bases between the two ends. In nucleotides, the CDR3 is TGTGCCAGCTCACCACCCTCGATAAGATACGAGCAGTACTTC. This codes for CASSPPSIRYEQYF.

The chain has TRBV11-2 and TRBJ2-1; TRBD2 agrees at 9 bases. CDR3 length equals 18 residues. V shed 3 bases and J 1 base; nucleotides not matched to a gene: 10. Germline values: CDR1 SGHAT, CDR2 FQNNGV. The CDR3 reads CASSFGGASGTSYNEQFF. Here the CDR3 DNA reads TGTGCCAGCAGCTTTGGGGGGGCTAGCGGGACGTCCTACAATGAGCAGTTCTTC.

This clone occurred a few times. This rearrangement joins TRBV12-3 or TRBV12-4 to TRBJ2-7; TRBD1 aligns across 9 bases. V shed 5 bases and J 2 bases; nucleotides not matched to a gene: 7. CDR3 length: 15 residues. The CDR3: CASSSYNRGPYEQYF. The CDR3 coding sequence is TGTGCCAGCAGTAGTTACAACAGGGGGCCCTACGAGCAGTACTTC.

This clone was seen only a few times. This sample also contains other DNA sequences that code for the same CDR3. The V call is TRBV5-1, the J call TRBJ1-3, with D unresolved. CDR1 is SGHRS and CDR2 is YFSETQ in the germline V gene. V gave up 0 bases and J gave up 5 bases, with 6 bases separating them. This CDR3 has 13 amino acids. In DNA form, the CDR3 reads TGCGCCAGCAGCTTGGATTTCCGAAACACCATATATTTT. Its translation is CASSLDFRNTIYF.

The chain has TRBV4-1 and TRBJ1-6; D is uncertain. Germline assignment: CDR1 MGHRA and CDR2 YSYEKL. V was pared by 3 bases and J by 11 bases, with 14 bases between. This CDR3 has 14 residues. CDR3 nucleotides: TGCGCCAGCAGCCACCACCAGCCCCAGACACCCCTCCACTTT. Protein product: CASSHHQPQTPLHF.